The subject of this entry is one T cell receptor (beta chain). The data originate from a study of OX40 agonist ivuxolimab in advanced cancers. Measured with immunoSEQ multiplex PCR; TCRdb has only the in-frame clones, and not every one. The sample holds 80,000 or so clones; approximately 95% are singletons and the top ten take around 0.32%. The CDR3 totals 14 residues. CDR1 and CDR2 (germline): SGHNT, YYREEE (reference sequence). The germline V and J ends were trimmed by 6 bases and 2 bases, with 15 bases remaining between them. The clonotype comes from an adult with an advanced solid tumor such as melanoma, head and neck, liver or kidney cancer. The chain joins TRBV5-4 to TRBJ2-7; D unclear. Sequences were derived from CD4+ or CD8+ T cells sorted from blood, sampled in a trial of the OX40 agonist ivuxolimab. CDR3 sequence: CASTKSNGPYEQYF. The CDR3 region has the DNA TGTGCCAGCACCAAGAGCAACGGACCCTACGAGCAGTACTTC.